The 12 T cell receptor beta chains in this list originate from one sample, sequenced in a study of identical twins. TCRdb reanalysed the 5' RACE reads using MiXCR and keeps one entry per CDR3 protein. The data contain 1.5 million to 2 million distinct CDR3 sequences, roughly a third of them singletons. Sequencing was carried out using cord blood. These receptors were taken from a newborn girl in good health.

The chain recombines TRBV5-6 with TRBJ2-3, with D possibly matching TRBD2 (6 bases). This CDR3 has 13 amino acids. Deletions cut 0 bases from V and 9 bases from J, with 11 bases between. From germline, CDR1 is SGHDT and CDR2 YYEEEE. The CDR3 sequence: CASSLVWGDTQYF. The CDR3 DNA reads TGTGCCAGCAGCTTGGTATGGGGGGACACGCAGTATTTT.

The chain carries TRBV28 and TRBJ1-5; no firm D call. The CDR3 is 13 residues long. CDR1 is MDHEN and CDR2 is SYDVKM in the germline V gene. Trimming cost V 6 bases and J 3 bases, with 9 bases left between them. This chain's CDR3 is CASRGGYNQPQHF. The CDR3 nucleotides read TGTGCCAGCAGGGGCGGGTACAATCAGCCCCAGCATTTT.

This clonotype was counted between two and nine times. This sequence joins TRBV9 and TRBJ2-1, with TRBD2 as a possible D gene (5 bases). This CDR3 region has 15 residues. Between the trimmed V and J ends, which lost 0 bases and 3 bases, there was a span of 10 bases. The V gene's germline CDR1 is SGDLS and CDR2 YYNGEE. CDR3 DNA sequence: TGTGCCAGCAGCGTAGAGCCCGGAGGCTACAATGAGCAGTTCTTC. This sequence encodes CASSVEPGGYNEQFF.

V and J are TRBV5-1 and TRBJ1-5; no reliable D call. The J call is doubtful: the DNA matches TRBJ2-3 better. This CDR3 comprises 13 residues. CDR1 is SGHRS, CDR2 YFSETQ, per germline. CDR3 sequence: CASSLGGNQPQYF. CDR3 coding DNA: TGCGCCAGCAGCTTGGGTGGCAATCAGCCCCAGTATTTT.

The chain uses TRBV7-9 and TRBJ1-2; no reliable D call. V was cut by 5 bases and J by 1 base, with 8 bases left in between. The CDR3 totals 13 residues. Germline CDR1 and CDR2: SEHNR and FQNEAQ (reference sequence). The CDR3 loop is CASSQSSNYGYTF. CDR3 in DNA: TGTGCCAGCAGCCAATCCAGTAACTATGGCTACACCTTC.

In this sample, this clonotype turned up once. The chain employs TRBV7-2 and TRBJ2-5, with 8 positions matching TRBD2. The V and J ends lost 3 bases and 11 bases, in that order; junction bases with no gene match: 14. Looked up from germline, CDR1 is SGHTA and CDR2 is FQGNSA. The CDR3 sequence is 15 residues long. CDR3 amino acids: CASSFQRGRTGGQYF. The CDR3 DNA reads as TGTGCCAGCAGCTTCCAGCGGGGGAGAACGGGGGGGCAGTACTTC.

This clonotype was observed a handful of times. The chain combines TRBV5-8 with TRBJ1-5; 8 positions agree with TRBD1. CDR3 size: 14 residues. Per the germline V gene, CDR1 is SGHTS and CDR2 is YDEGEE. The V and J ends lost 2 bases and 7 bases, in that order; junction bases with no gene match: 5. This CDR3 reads CASSFDRGGQPQHF. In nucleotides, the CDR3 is TGTGCCAGCAGCTTCGACAGGGGAGGGCAGCCCCAGCATTTT.

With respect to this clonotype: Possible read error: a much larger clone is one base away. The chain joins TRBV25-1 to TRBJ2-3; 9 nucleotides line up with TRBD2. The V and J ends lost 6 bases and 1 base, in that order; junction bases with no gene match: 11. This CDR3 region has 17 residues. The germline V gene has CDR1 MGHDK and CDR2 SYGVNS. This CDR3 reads CASRAPGLAAGTDTQYF. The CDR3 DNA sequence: TGTGCCAGCAGAGCCCCGGGACTAGCAGCTGGCACAGATACGCAGTATTTT.

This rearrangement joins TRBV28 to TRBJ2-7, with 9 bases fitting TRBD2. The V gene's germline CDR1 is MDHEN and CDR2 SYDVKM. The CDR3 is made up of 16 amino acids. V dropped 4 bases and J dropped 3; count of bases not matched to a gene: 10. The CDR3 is CASSSLAGRGFYEQYF. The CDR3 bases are TGTGCCAGCAGTTCCCTAGCGGGAAGAGGTTTCTACGAGCAGTACTTC.

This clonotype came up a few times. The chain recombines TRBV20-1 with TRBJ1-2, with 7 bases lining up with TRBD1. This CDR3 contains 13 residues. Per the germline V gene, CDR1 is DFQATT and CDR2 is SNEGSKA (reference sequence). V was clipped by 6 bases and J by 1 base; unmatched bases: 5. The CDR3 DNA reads TGCAGTGCCACAGGGACAGATAACTATGGCTACACCTTC. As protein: CSATGTDNYGYTF.

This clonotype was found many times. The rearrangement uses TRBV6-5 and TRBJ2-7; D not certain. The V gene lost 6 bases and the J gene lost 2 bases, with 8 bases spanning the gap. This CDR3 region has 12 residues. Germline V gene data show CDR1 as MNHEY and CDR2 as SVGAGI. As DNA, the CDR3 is TGTGCCAGCAGCTATGACACCTACGAGCAGTACTTC. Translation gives CASSYDTYEQYF.

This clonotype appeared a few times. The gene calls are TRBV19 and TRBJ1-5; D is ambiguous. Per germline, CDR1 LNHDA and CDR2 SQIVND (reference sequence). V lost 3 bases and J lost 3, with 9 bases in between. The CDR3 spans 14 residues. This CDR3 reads CASSMVGFNQPQHF. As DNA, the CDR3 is TGTGCCAGTAGTATGGTCGGTTTCAATCAGCCCCAGCATTTT.